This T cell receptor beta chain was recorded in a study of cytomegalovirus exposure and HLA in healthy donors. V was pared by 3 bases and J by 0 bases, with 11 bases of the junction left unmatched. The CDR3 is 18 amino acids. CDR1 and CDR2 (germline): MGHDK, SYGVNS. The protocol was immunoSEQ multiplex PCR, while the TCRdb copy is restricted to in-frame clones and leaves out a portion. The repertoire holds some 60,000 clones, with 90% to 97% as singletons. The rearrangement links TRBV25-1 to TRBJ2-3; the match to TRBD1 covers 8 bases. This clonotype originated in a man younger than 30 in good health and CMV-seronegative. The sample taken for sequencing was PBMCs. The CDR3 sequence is CASSDPQGAIASTDTQYF. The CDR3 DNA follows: TGTGCCAGCAGTGATCCCCAGGGGGCAATTGCTAGCACAGATACGCAGTATTTT.